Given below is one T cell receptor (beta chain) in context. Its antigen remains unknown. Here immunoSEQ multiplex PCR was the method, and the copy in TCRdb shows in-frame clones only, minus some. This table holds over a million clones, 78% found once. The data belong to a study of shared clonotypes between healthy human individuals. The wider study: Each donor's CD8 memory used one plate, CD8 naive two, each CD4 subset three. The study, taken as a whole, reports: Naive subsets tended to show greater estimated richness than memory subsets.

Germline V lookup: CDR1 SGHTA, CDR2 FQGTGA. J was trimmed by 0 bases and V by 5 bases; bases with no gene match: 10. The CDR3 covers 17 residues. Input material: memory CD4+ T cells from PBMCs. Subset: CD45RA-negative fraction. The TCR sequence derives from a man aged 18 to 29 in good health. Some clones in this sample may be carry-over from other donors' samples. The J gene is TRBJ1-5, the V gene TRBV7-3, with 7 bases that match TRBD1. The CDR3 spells CASSRGAGGYSNQPQHF. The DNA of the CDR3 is TGTGCCAGCAGCCGGGGAGCAGGGGGTTATAGCAATCAGCCCCAGCATTTT.